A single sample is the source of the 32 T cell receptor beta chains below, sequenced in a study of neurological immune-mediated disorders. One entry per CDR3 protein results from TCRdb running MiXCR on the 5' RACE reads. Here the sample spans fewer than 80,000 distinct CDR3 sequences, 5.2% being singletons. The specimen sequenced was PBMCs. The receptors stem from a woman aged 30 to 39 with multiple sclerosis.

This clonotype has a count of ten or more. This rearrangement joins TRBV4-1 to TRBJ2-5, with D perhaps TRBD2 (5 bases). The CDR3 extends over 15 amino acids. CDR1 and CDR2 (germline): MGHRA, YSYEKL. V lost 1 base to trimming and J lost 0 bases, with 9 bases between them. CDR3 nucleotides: TGCGCCAGCAGCCAAGCGGGGATGTACCAAGAGACCCAGTACTTC. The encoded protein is CASSQAGMYQETQYF.

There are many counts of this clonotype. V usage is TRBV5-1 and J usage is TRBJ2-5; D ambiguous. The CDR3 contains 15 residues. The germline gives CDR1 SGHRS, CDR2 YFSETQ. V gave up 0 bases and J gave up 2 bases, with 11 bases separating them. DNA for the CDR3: TGCGCCAGCAGCTTGGCCGCGGCAAATCAAGAGACCCAGTACTTC. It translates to CASSLAAANQETQYF.

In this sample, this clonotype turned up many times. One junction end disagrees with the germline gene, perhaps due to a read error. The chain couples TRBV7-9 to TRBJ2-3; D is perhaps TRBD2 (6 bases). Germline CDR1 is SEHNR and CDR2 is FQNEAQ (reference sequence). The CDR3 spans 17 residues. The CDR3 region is CASTLRTTSLFTDTQYF. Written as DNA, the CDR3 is TGTGCCAGCACCTTACGAACCACTAGCCTATTCACAGATACGCAGTATTTT. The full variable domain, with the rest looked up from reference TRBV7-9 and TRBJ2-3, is DTGVSQNPRHKITKRGQNVTFRCDPISEHNRLYWYRQTLGQGPEFLTYFQNEAQLEKSRLLSDRFSAERPKGSFSTLEIQRTEQGDSAMYLCASTLRTTSLFTDTQYFGPGTRLTVL.

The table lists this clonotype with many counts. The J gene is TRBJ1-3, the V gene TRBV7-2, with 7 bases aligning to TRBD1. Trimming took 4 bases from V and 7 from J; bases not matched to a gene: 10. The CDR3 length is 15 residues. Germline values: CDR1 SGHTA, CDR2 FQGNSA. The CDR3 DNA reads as TGTGCCAGCAGCTCAAGCGGACAGGCAGGGAACACCATATATTTT. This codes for CASSSSGQAGNTIYF.

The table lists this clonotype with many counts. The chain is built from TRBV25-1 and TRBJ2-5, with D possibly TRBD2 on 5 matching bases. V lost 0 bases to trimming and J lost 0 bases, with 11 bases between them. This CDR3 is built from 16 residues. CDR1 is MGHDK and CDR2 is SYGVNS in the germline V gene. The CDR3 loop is CASSEYWGAYQETQYF. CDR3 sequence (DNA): TGTGCCAGCAGTGAATATTGGGGAGCGTACCAAGAGACCCAGTACTTC.

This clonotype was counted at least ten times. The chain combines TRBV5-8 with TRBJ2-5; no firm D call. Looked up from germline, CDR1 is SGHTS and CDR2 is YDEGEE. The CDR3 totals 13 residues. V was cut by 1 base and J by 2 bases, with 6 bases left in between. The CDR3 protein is CASSLRDQETQYF. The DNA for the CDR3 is TGTGCCAGCAGCTTGAGAGATCAAGAGACCCAGTACTTC.

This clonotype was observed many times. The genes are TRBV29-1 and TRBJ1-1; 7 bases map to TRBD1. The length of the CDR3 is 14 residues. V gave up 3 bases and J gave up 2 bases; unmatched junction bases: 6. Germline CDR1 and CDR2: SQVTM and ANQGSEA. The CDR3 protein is CSVDLTGFNTEAFF. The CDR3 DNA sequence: TGCAGCGTTGACCTGACAGGGTTCAACACTGAAGCTTTCTTT.

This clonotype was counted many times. The CDR3 is CSPKQGNEQYF. The CDR3 DNA reads as TGCAGTCCGAAACAGGGAAACGAGCAGTACTTC. The chain employs TRBV20-1 and TRBJ2-7, with D perhaps TRBD1 (6 bases). The V gene's germline CDR1 is DFQATT and CDR2 SNEGSKA (reference sequence). This CDR3 comprises 11 residues. Trimming stripped 8 bases from V and 5 bases from J, with 13 bases between.

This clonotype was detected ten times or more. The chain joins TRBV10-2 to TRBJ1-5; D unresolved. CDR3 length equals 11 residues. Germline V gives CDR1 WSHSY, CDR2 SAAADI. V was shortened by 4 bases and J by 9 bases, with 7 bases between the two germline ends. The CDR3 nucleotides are TGCGCCAGCAGTGCCCCCGGGCCCCAGCATTTT. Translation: CASSAPGPQHF.

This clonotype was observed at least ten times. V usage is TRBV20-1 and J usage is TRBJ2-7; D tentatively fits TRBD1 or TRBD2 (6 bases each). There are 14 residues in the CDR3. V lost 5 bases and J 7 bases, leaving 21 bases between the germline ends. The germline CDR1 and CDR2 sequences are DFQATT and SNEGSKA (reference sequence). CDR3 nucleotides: TGCAGTGCTCGGGGGACACGCGGCGTGGGGGAGCAGTACTTC. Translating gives CSARGTRGVGEQYF.

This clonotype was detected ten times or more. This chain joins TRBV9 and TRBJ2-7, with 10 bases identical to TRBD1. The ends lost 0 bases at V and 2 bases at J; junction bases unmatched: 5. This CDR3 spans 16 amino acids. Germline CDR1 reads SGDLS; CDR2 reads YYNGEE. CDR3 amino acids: CASSVGDRGRTYEQYF. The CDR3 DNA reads TGTGCCAGCAGCGTAGGGGACAGGGGTAGGACCTACGAGCAGTACTTC.

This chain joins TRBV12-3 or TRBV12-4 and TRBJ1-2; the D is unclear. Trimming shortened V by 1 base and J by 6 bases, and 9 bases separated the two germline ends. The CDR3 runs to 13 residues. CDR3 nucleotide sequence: TGTGCCAGCAGTTTAGGCAACACGGATGGCTACACCTTC. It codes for CASSLGNTDGYTF.

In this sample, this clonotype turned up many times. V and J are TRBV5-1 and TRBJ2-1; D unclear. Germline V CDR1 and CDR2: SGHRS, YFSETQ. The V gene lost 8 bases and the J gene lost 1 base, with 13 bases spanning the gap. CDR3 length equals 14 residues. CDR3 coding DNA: TGCGCCAGGCATGGCCACGGGTCCTACAATGAGCAGTTCTTC. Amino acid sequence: CARHGHGSYNEQFF.

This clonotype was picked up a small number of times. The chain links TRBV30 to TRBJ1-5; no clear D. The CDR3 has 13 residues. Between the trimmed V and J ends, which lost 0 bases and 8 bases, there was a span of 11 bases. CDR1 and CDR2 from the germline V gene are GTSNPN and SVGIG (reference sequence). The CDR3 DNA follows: TGTGCCTGGAGTGTATCCAGCTATAAGCCCCAGCATTTT. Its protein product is CAWSVSSYKPQHF.

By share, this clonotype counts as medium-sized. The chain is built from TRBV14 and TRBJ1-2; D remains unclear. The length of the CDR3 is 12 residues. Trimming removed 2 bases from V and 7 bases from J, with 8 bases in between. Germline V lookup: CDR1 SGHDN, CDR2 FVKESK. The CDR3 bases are TGTGCCAGCAGCCAAACCGGGGTTGGCTACACCTTC. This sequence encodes CASSQTGVGYTF.

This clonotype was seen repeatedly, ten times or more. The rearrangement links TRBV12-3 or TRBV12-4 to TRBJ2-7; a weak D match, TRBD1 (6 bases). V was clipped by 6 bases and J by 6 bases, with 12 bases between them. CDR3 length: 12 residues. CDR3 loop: CASRGAAAEQYF. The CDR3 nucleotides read TGTGCCAGCAGGGGGGCTGCGGCCGAGCAGTACTTC.

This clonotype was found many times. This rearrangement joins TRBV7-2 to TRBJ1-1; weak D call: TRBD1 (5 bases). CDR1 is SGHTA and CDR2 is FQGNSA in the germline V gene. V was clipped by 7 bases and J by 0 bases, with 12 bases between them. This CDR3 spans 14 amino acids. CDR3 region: CASTPGRLNTEAFF. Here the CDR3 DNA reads TGTGCCAGCACCCCGGGACGGCTGAACACTGAAGCTTTCTTT. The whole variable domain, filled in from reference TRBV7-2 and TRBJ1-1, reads GAGVSQSPSNKVTEKGKDVELRCDPISGHTALYWYRQSLGQGLEFLIYFQGNSAPDKSGLPSDRFSAERTGGSVSTLTIQRTQQEDSAVYLCASTPGRLNTEAFFGQGTRLTVV.

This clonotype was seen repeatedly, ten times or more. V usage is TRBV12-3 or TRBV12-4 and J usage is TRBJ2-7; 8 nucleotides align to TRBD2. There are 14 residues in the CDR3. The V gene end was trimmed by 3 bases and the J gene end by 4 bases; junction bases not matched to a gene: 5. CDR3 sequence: CASSLRGEVYEQYF. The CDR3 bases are TGTGCCAGCAGTTTGCGGGGGGAAGTATACGAGCAGTACTTC.

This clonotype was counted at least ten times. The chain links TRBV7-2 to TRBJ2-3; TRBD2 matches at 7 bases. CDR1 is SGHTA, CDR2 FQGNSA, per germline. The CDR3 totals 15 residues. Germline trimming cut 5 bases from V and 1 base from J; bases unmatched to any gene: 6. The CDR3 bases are TGTGCCAGCAGCACTCGACTAGCTGGCACAGATACGCAGTATTTT. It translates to CASSTRLAGTDTQYF.

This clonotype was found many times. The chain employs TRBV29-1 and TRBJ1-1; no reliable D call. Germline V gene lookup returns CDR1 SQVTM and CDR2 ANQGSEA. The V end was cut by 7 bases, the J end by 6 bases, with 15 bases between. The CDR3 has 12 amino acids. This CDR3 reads CSAAEPRSEAFF. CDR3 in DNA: TGCAGCGCCGCGGAGCCCAGGTCTGAAGCTTTCTTT.

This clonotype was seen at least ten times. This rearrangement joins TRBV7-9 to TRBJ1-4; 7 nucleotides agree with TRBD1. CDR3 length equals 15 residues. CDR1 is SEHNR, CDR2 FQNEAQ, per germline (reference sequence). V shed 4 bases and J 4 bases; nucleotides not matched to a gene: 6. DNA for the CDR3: TGTGCCAGCAGCTCCCGACAGGGCCATAATGAAAAACTGTTTTTT. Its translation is CASSSRQGHNEKLFF. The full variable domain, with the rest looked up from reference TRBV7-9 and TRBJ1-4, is DTGVSQNPRHKITKRGQNVTFRCDPISEHNRLYWYRQTLGQGPEFLTYFQNEAQLEKSRLLSDRFSAERPKGSFSTLEIQRTEQGDSAMYLCASSSRQGHNEKLFFGSGTQLSVL.

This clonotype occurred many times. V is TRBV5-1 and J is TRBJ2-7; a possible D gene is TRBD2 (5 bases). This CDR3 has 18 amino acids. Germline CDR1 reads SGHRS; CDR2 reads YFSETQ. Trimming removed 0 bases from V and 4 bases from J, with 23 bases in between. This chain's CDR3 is CASSLEGIYAGRGYEQYF. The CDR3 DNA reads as TGCGCCAGCAGCTTGGAGGGAATTTATGCTGGGAGAGGTTACGAGCAGTACTTC.

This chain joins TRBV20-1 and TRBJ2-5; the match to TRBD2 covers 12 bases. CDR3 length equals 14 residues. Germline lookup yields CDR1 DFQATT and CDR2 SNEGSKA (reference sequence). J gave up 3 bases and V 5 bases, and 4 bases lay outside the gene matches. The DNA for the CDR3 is TGCAGTGCTCCCGGACTAGCGGGGAAAGAGACCCAGTACTTC. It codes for CSAPGLAGKETQYF.

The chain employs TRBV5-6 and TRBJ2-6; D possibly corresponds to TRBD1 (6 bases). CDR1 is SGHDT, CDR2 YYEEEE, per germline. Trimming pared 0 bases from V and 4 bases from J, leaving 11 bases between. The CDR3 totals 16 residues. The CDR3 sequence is CASSLAGVEGANVLTF. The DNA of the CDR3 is TGTGCCAGCAGCTTGGCAGGGGTGGAAGGGGCCAACGTCCTGACTTTC.

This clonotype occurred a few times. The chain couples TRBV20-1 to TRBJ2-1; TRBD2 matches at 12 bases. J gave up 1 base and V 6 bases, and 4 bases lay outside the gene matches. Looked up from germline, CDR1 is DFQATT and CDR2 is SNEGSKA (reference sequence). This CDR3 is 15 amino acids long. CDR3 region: CSARTSGASYNEQFF. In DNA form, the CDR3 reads TGCAGTGCCAGGACTAGCGGGGCTTCCTACAATGAGCAGTTCTTC.

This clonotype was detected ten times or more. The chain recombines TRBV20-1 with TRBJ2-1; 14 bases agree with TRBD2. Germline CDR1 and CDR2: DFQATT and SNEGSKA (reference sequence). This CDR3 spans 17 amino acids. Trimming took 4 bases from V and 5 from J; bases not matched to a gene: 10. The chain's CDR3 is CSATTSGGADAHNEQFF. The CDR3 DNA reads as TGCAGTGCTACGACTAGCGGGGGGGCGGACGCCCACAATGAGCAGTTCTTC.

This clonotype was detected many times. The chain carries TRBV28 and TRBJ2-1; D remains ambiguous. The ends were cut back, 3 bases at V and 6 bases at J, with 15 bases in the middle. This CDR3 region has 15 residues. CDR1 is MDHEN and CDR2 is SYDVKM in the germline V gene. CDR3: CASSFFTSPGNEQFF. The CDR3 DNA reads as TGTGCCAGCAGTTTCTTCACCTCTCCAGGCAATGAGCAGTTCTTC.

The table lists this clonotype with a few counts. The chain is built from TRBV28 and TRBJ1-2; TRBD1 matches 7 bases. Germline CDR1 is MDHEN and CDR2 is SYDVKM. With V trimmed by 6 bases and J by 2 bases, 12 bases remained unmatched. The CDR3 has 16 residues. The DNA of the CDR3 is TGTGCCAGCAGCCCCGACAGGGCGGGAAAGAACTATGGCTACACCTTC. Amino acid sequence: CASSPDRAGKNYGYTF.

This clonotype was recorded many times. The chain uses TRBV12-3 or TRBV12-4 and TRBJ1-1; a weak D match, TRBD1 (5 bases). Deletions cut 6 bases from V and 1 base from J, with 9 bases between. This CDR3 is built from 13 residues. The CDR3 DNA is TGTGCCAGCAGGCCTACAGGGAACACTGAAGCTTTCTTT. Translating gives CASRPTGNTEAFF.

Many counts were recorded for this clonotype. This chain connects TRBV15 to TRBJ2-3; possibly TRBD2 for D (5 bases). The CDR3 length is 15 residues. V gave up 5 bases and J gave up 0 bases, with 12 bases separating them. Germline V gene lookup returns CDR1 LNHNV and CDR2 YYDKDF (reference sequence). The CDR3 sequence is CATSDSSESTDTQYF. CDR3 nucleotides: TGTGCCACCAGCGATAGTAGCGAGAGCACAGATACGCAGTATTTT.

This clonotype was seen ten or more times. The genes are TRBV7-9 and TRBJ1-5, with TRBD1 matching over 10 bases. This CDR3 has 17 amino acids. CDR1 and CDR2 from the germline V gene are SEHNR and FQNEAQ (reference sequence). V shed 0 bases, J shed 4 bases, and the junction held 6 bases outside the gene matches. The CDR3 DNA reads TGTGCCAGCAGCTTAGCCGTAGGGACAGGGGAAAATCAGCCCCAGCATTTT. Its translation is CASSLAVGTGENQPQHF. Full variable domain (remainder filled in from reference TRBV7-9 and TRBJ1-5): DTGVSQNPRHKITKRGQNVTFRCDPISEHNRLYWYRQTLGQGPEFLTYFQNEAQLEKSRLLSDRFSAERPKGSFSTLEIQRTEQGDSAMYLCASSLAVGTGENQPQHFGDGTRLSIL.

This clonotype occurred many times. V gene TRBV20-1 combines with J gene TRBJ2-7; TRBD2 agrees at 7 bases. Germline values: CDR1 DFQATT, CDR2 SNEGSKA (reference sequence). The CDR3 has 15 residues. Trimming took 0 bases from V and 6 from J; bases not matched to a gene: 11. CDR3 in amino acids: CSARELGRDSPEQYF. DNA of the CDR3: TGCAGTGCTAGAGAGCTGGGGAGGGACTCCCCCGAGCAGTACTTC.